This T cell receptor (beta chain) was recorded in a study of regulatory T cells in long-lasting Graves disease. This clonotype was detected many times. The germline gene is not matched at one end of the junction; a read error may be the cause. Through Arm-PCR of CDR3 regions and iRepertoire HTBI primers, TCR beta libraries were built. TCRdb fed the multiplex PCR reads into MiXCR, producing one record per CDR3 protein. The sample consists of 200,000 to 250,000 distinct CDR3 sequences, approximately 19% of them appearing once. As for time point: newly diagnosed GD, antithyroid drugs for less than 3 months. With RNA extracted from PBMCs as input, the TCR library was made. CDR1 is LGHNA and CDR2 is YNFKEQ in the germline V gene. The CDR3 totals 13 residues. The same sample was also used in a study of T cells in Graves' hyperthyroidism and ophthalmopathy.

J is TRBJ1-1 and V is TRBV4-2; D not resolved. This sequence originates from a woman younger than 45 with Graves disease. Sample: peripheral blood mononuclear cells (PBMCs), taken at new diagnosis, from a patient treated with antithyroid drugs. The chain's CDR3 is CASSHSVKTEAFF. CDR3 DNA sequence: TGTGCCAGCAGCCACTCGGTGAAGACTGAAGCTTTCTTT.